This T cell receptor (beta chain) was obtained from a study of human T cells and chemical hapten exposure (dated by TCRdb to about 2021). Regarding the study in general: For sensitization, 2% DPC in acetone was applied to a roughly 2 cm by roughly 2 cm area of upper inner arm skin. The mostly female patient cohort included alopecia areata with under or over 50% scalp involvement, alopecia totalis and alopecia universalis. Twenty-nine alopecia patients provided blood for TCR sequencing at one to four time points (pre-sensitization, 2, 6 and 24 weeks). Libraries were combined into a pool for sequencing, and differences in TCR yield between samples came mainly from small differences in library volumes within the pool. Patients additionally received weekly therapeutic DPC doses to the scalp throughout the approximately 25-week study period. In alopecia patients, the study followed how the peripheral blood TCR repertoire changed in vivo over primary and secondary sensitization to diphenylcyclopropenone (DPC), a hapten. Patch tests used Finn chambers with 0.01% DPC on the upper back, scored after 6 days by International Contact Dermatitis Research Group standards. Blood was sampled from patients pre-sensitization (week 0) and at 2, 6 and about 24 weeks after DPC sensitization.

The library came from RACE. Sequenced using a NextSeq 500. Library preparation attached unique molecular identifiers to individual cDNA molecules for quantitative, reproducible TCR counting. From each blood RNA sample, both TCR alpha and TCR beta chains were sequenced. In the source study's methods: The median number of TCRs per sample was 95,638, ranging from roughly 23,224 to 690,600. V, J and CDR3 annotation of the TCR reads was performed with the Decombinator software suite. For the PS versus PT1 abundance plots, all samples were subsampled to the same number of TCRs (28,000). TCRs were defined as expanded if absent before sensitization and observed at least eight times at the 2-week time point. TCRdb itself trimmed the public reads at Q25 with fastp, ran MiXCR and retained productive beta chains. Rows are combined by CDR3 protein, so each entry shows the most common genes and DNA. TCRdb, not the authors, supplied the V and J calls. The sample table lists more than 50,000 distinct CDR3 sequences, approximately 6.7% of them with a count of one. The top ten clones comprise approximately 1.6% of the sample.

This clonotype was observed at least ten times. It lacks a known antigen. The sample holds no much larger clone one base away, and base qualities are not on file. General findings and caveats noted by the study authors: Patch test score correlated positively with the number of PT1 expanded TCRs, reaching significance at thresholds 8, 16 and 32 but not at 4. Alopecia, a presumed autoimmune disease, was present in all patients, so the immune response of the patients might differ from that of healthy individuals. DPC sensitization did not change the number of TCRs with a frequency above 1 in 1000, and there was no evidence of changes in global repertoire structure. After repeated subsampling, changes were observed in the strength of the expansion versus patch-test correlation and in the threshold at which the correlation became significant. Expanded TCRs formed significantly more large CDR3 similarity clusters than pre-sensitization or healthy control sets, consistent with antigen-driven responses.

V is shortened by 1 base, J by 4 bases, and the region joining them spans 20 bases. The germline V gene provides CDR1 SGHTA and CDR2 FQGNSA. The cysteine opens and the phenylalanine closes a CDR3 of 17 amino acids. The entry retains the CDR3 DNA only, 51 bases that are in frame from base 1. What this sample's time point label stands for: pre-sensitization, week 0. The treatment or condition label for this specimen denotes: therapeutic diphenylcyclopropenone sensitization with weekly scalp DPC. At each patch-test visit, blood was drawn before the patch test was applied. Patients were eligible if aged 18 to 70, diagnosed with alopecia and judged suitable for DPC therapy, and pregnant patients were excluded. Total RNA was isolated from unfractionated whole blood collected in Tempus Blood RNA tubes.

This chain joins TRBV7-2 to TRBJ2-7, with TRBD2 tentatively as D gene (7 bases match). The sample in question was whole blood, obtained in connection with sensitization to the hapten diphenylcyclopropenone (DPC). The sequence was obtained from a woman between 25 and 40 years old with alopecia areata. Some clones in this sample may be carry-over from other donors' samples. The DNA sequence is as follows: TGTGCCAGCAGCTTAGGCGGGGGCGACGGGTGGGTATACGAGCAGTACTTC. The translation is CASSLGGGDGWVYEQYF. Joined to the reference TRBV7-2 and TRBJ2-7 proteins, this CDR3 gives the full variable domain: GAGVSQSPSNKVTEKGKDVELRCDPISGHTALYWYRQSLGQGLEFLIYFQGNSAPDKSGLPSDRFSAERTGGSVSTLTIQRTQQEDSAVYLCASSLGGGDGWVYEQYFGPGTRLTVT.